The entry that follows covers one TCR beta chain sequence. TCRdb re-processed the PCR reads through MiXCR. This table holds roughly 6,200 clones, more than 30% found once. The entire patient cohort was treatment-naive prior to thyroid surgery. These data come from a study of metastatic and nonmetastatic thyroid tumors. Across the study: Thyroid patients, malignant and benign, had repertoires compared across blood and tumor or nodule tissue.

V dropped 3 bases and J dropped 0 bases, with 18 bases sitting between them. This CDR3 comprises 18 residues. Per germline, CDR1 MNHEY and CDR2 SVGAGI. This chain connects TRBV6-5 to TRBJ1-5; D gene ambiguous. The sequenced sample was adjacent normal tissue. This sequence originates from a female donor with papillary thyroid cancer or a benign thyroid nodule (not recorded which). Some clones in this sample may be carry-over from other donors' samples. CDR3 DNA: TGTGCCAGCAGTTATAGCCAACTAGGATTTTATAGCAATCAGCCCCAGCATTTT. Translated, it gives CASSYSQLGFYSNQPQHF.